These 10 T cell receptor beta chains share one sample of origin, sequenced in a study of CXCR3-negative and CXCR3-positive naive CD8 T cells. Study-wide points: Hydrophobicity of TRB CDR3s was greater in CXCR3-positive naive cells than in CXCR3-negative naive cells.

In preparing the TRB cDNA libraries, 5' RACE with UMI labels was used. TCRdb reprocessed the 5' RACE reads; each CDR3 protein has one entry and no DNA is given. The table lists about 98,000 distinct CDR3 sequences, with about 1% in the top ten. Their recognized antigens are unknown. Sequences were obtained from naive CXCR3+ CD8+ T cells from blood. The sample's subset: CD45RO-CCR7+CD27+CD95- naive CD8+ T cells expressing CXCR3 (TNR3+). The origin of the receptors is a human donor in good health. Some clones in this sample may be carry-over from other donors' samples.

J is TRBJ1-2 and V is TRBV12-3 or TRBV12-4. This CDR3 is built from 14 residues. CDR3 loop: CASSLDKGYYGYTF.

The chain links TRBV6-2 or TRBV6-3 to TRBJ2-7; TCRdb selects TRBD1, and the lack of DNA leaves this call unchecked. CDR3 size: 14 residues. CDR1 MNHEY and CDR2 SVGEGT come from the germline V gene. The CDR3 spells CASSPRGRGYEQYF.

The chain joins TRBV27 to TRBJ2-1; TCRdb's D call, TRBD1, is unchecked because there is no DNA. The length of the CDR3 is 18 residues. CDR1 and CDR2 from the germline V gene are MNHEY and SMNVEV (reference sequence). CDR3 sequence reads: CASSLSFVGGGTYNEQFF.

This chain's CDR3 is CASGNPGGKDAYEQYF. The chain recombines TRBV7-9 with TRBJ2-7; TCRdb outputs TRBD1, but without DNA this stays unchecked. The CDR3 is made up of 16 amino acids. CDR1 is SEHNR, CDR2 FQNEAQ, per germline (reference sequence).

V is TRBV11-2 and J is TRBJ2-7; absent DNA, TCRdb's TRBD1 call cannot be checked. Germline V gene data show CDR1 as SGHAT and CDR2 as FQNNGV. This CDR3 region has 15 residues. The CDR3 sequence: CASSLMAGLFYEQYF.

The chain links TRBV2 to TRBJ2-7; checking the TCRdb D call of TRBD2 is not possible without DNA. The CDR3 has 13 residues. Germline CDR1 SNHLY, CDR2 FYNNEI. The chain's CDR3 is CASLSGGSYEQYF. The complete variable domain, with remaining parts taken from reference TRBV2 and TRBJ2-7, reads EPEVTQTPSHQVTQMGQEVILRCVPISNHLYFYWYRQILGQKVEFLVSFYNNEISEKSEIFDDQFSVERPDGSNFTLKIRSTKLEDSAMYFCASLSGGSYEQYFGPGTRLTVT.

The rearrangement uses TRBV11-2 and TRBJ2-3. The V gene's germline CDR1 is SGHAT and CDR2 FQNNGV. The CDR3 has 14 residues. CDR3 sequence: CASSLAFEGDTQYF.

The rearrangement uses TRBV28 and TRBJ2-3; TCRdb lists TRBD1, though no DNA is available to test this call. CDR3 length: 14 residues. Germline CDR1 MDHEN, CDR2 SYDVKM. CDR3 region: CASSQGQGGDTQYF.

V is TRBV6-2 or TRBV6-3 and J is TRBJ1-4; absent DNA, TCRdb's TRBD1 call cannot be checked. CDR1 and CDR2 (germline): MNHEY, SVGEGT. The CDR3 runs 17 residues. The CDR3 here is CASSYSDPGTYNEKLFF.

The chain combines TRBV10-3 with TRBJ2-7; without DNA, the TCRdb call of TRBD1 cannot be checked. CDR1 is ENHRY, CDR2 SYGVKD, per germline. The CDR3 contains 14 residues. The CDR3 reads CAIASEGEAREQYF.